This T cell receptor beta chain comes out of a study of cytomegalovirus exposure and HLA in healthy donors. This clone was seen more than once but under ten times. Its antigen remains unidentified. Primers for the PCR totalled 60 Vbeta and 13 Jbeta. Data came from immunoSEQ multiplex PCR; TCRdb stores just in-frame clones and leaves some out. The data show around 160,000 clones, 60% to 80% seen once. Study-level findings and limits: A later analysis found common viral pathogens apparently linked to several of the most significant clusters.

Germline CDR1 SGHTA, CDR2 FQGNSA. The CDR3 totals 12 residues. Trimming stripped 8 bases from V and 8 bases from J, with 13 bases between. The clonotype originates from a middle-aged woman in good health and CMV-seropositive. The V and J genes are TRBV7-2 and TRBJ2-1; weak D call: TRBD2 (7 bases). Sequencing was performed on PBMCs. The CDR3 spells CASGGGGYEQFF. The CDR3 DNA is TGTGCCAGCGGGGGGGGCGGTTATGAGCAGTTCTTC.